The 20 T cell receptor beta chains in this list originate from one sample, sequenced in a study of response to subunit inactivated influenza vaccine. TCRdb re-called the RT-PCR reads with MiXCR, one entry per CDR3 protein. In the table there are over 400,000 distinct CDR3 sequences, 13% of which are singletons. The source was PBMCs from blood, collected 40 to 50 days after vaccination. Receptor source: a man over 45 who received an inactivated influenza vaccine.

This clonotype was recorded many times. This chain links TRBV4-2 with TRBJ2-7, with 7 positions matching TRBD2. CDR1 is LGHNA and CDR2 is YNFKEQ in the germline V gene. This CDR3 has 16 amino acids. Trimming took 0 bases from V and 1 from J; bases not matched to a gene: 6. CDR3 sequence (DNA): TGTGCCAGCAGCCAAGATATGCTAGCGGCTTCCTACGAGCAGTACTTC. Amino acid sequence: CASSQDMLAASYEQYF.

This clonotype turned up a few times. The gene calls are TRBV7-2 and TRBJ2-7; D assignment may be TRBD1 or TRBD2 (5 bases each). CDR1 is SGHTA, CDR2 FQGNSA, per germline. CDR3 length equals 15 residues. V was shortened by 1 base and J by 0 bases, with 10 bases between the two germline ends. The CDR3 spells CASSLEVGVSYEQYF. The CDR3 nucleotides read TGTGCCAGCAGCTTAGAAGTGGGGGTCTCCTACGAGCAGTACTTC.

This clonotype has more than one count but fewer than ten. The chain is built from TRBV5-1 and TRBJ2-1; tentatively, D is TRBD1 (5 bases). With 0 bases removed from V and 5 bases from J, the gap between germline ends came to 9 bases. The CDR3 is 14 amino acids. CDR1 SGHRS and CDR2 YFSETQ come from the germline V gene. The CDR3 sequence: CASSLGTNNNEQFF. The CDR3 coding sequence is TGCGCCAGCAGCTTGGGGACAAACAACAATGAGCAGTTCTTC.

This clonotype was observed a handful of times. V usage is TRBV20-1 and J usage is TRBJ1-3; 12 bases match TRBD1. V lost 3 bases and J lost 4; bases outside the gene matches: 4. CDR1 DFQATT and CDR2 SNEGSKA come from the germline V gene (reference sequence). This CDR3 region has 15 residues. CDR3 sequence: CSARGGQGAGNTIYF. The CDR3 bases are TGCAGTGCTAGGGGGGGACAGGGGGCAGGAAACACCATATATTTT.

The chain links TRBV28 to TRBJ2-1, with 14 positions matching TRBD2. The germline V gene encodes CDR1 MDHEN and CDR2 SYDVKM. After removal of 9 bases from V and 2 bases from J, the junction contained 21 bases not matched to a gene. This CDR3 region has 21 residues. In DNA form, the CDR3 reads TGTGCCAGTTGGTTTATAAGACCGGGACTAGCGGGAGAGGCCACCTACAATGAGCAGTTCTTC. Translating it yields CASWFIRPGLAGEATYNEQFF. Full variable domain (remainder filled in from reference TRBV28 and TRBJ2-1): DVKVTQSSRYLVKRTGEKVFLECVQDMDHENMFWYRQDPGLGLRLIYFSYDVKMKEKGDIPEGYSVSREKKERFSLILESASTNQTSMYLCASWFIRPGLAGEATYNEQFFGPGTRLTVL.

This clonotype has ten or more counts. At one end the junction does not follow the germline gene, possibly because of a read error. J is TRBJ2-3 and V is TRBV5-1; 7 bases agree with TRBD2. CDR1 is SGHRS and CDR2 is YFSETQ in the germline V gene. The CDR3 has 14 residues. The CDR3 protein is CASSLGTNTDTQYF. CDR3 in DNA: TGTGCCAGCAGTCTGGGGACTAACACAGATACGCAGTATTTT.

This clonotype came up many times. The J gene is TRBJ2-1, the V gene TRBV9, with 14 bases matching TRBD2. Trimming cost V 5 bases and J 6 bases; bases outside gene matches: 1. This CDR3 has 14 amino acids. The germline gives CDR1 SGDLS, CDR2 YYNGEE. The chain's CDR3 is CASSGTSGSNEQFF. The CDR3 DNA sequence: TGTGCCAGCAGTGGGACTAGCGGGAGCAATGAGCAGTTCTTC.

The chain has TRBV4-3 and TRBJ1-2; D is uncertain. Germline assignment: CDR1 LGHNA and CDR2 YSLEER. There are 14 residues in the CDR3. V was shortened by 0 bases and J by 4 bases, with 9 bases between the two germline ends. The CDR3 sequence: CASSQESGSYGYTF. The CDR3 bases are TGCGCCAGCAGCCAAGAAAGCGGCAGCTATGGCTACACCTTC.

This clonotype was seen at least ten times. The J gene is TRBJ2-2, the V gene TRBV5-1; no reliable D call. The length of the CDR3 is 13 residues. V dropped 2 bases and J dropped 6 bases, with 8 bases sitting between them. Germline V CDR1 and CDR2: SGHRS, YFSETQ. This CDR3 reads CASSFGEAGELFF. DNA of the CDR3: TGCGCCAGCAGCTTTGGCGAGGCCGGGGAGCTGTTTTTT.

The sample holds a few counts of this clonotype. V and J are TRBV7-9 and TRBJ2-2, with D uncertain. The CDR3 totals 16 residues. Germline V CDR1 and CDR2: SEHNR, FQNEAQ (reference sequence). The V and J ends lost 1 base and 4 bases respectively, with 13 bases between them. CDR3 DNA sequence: TGTGCCAGCAGCTTAGATTTCGGGTCATTCACCGGGGAGCTGTTTTTT. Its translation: CASSLDFGSFTGELFF. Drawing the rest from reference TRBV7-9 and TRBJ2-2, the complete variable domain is DTGVSQNPRHKITKRGQNVTFRCDPISEHNRLYWYRQTLGQGPEFLTYFQNEAQLEKSRLLSDRFSAERPKGSFSTLEIQRTEQGDSAMYLCASSLDFGSFTGELFFGEGSRLTVL.

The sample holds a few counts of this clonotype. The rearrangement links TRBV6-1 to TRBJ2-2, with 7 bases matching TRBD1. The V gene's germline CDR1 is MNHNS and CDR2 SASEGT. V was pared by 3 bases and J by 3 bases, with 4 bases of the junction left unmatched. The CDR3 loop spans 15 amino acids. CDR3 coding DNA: TGTGCCAGCAGTGACGACAGGGTGTACACCGGGGAGCTGTTTTTT. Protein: CASSDDRVYTGELFF.

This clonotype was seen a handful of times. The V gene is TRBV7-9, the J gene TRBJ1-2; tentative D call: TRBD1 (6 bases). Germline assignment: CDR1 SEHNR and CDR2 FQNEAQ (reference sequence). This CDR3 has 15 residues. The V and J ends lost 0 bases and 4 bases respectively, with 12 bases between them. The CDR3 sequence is CASSLAGAGAYGYTF. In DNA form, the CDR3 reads TGTGCCAGCAGCTTAGCAGGGGCAGGGGCCTATGGCTACACCTTC. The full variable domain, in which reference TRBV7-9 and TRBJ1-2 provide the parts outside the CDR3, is DTGVSQNPRHKITKRGQNVTFRCDPISEHNRLYWYRQTLGQGPEFLTYFQNEAQLEKSRLLSDRFSAERPKGSFSTLEIQRTEQGDSAMYLCASSLAGAGAYGYTFGSGTRLTVV.

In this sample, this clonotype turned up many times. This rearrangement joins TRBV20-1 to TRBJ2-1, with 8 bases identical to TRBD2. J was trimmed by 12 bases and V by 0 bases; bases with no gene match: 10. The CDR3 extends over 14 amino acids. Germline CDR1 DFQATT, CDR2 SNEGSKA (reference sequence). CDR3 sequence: CSARDNLGGLAQFF. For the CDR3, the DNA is TGCAGTGCTAGAGATAATTTGGGTGGACTAGCGCAGTTCTTC.

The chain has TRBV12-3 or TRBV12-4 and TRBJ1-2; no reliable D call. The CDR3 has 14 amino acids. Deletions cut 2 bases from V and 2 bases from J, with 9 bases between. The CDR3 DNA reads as TGTGCCAGCAGTTTACTGGGCGGGAACTATGGCTACACCTTC. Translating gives CASSLLGGNYGYTF.

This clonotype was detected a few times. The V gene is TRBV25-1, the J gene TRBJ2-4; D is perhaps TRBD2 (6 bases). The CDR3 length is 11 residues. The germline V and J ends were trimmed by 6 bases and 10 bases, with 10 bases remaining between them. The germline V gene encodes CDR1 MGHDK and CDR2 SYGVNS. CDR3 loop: CASRVRGIQYF. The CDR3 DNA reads TGTGCCAGCAGGGTGCGGGGAATTCAGTACTTC.

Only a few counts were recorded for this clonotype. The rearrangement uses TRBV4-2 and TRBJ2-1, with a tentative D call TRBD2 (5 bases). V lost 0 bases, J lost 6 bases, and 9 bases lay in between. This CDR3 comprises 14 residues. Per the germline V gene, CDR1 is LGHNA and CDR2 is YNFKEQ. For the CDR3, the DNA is TGTGCCAGCAGCCAAGAACGGGGTGGCAATGAGCAGTTCTTC. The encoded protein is CASSQERGGNEQFF.

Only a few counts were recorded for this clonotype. This CDR3 is CASSPGTYSGANVLTF. The CDR3, as DNA: TGCGCCAGCAGCCCAGGGACATACTCTGGGGCCAACGTCCTGACTTTC. This chain connects TRBV5-1 to TRBJ2-6; D perhaps matches TRBD1 (6 bases). V lost 4 bases and J 0 bases, leaving 11 bases between the germline ends. Germline V gene data show CDR1 as SGHRS and CDR2 as YFSETQ. The CDR3 is 16 residues long. Drawing the rest from reference TRBV5-1 and TRBJ2-6, the complete variable domain is KAGVTQTPRYLIKTRGQQVTLSCSPISGHRSVSWYQQTPGQGLQFLFEYFSETQRNKGNFPGRFSGRQFSNSRSEMNVSTLELGDSALYLCASSPGTYSGANVLTFGAGSRLTVL.

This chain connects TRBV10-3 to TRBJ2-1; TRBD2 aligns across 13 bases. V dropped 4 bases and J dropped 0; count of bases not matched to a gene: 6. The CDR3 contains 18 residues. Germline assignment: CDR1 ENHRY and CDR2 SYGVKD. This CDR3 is CAISGGTSGEGSYNEQFF. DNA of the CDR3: TGTGCCATCAGTGGGGGGACTAGCGGGGAGGGCTCCTACAATGAGCAGTTCTTC.

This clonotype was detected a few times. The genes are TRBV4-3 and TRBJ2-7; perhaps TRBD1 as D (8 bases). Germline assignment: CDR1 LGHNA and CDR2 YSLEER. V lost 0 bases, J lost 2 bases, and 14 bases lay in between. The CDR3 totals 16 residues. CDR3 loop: CASSQEQGGTPYEQYF. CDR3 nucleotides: TGCGCCAGCAGCCAAGAACAGGGGGGGACGCCCTACGAGCAGTACTTC.

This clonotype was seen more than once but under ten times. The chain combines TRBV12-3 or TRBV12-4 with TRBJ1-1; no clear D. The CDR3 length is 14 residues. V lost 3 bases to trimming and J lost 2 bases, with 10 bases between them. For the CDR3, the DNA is TGTGCCAGCAGTTTTAGTAGCGGAAACACTGAAGCTTTCTTT. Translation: CASSFSSGNTEAFF.